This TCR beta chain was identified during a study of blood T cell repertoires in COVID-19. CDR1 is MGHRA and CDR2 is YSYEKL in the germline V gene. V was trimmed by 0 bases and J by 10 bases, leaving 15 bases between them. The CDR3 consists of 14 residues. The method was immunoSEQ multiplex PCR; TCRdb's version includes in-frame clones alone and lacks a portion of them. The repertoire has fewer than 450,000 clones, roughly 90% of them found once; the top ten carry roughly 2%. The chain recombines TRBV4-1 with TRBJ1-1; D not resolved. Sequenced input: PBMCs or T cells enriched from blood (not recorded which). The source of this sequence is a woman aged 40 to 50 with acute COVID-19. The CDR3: CASSQDLSRGLAFF. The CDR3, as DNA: TGCGCCAGCAGCCAAGACTTGTCACGAGGGTTAGCTTTCTTT.